This T cell receptor (beta chain) was observed in a study of spatial heterogeneity in lung cancer (dated by TCRdb to the late 2010s). Study-wide context: Beta-chain transcripts were consistently detected in greater numbers than alpha-chain transcripts, which likely reflects a higher abundance of beta-chain transcripts. In the raw uncorrected reads, each unique combination of TCR and UMI appeared more than ten times on average. In non-small cell lung cancer, the study quantitatively compared TCR alpha and beta repertoires across several tumor regions, matched nontumor lung, and blood. TCR repertoire features were related to nonsynonymous mutation counts determined by whole-exome sequencing of tumor tissue. At surgery, 200 or so tumor regions, 63 to 70 matched nontumor lung samples and some 54 PBMC samples were TCR-sequenced for both alpha and beta chains.

At least ten counts were recorded for this clonotype. Its antigen target is currently unknown. Within one base of it there is no much larger clone, and no base qualities were kept. Broader findings and caveats from the paper: Ubiquitous expanded tumor TCRs were found in blood more often at tumor resection than at routine follow-up. Confirming at a functional level the hypothesis that regional TCRs recognize regional mutations was considered to require additional single-cell paired TCR alpha and beta sequencing.

Preparation of the library involved 5' RACE. The reads were generated on a NextSeq 500. In the TCR library protocol, a unique molecular identifier was attached to each TCR cDNA molecule so that PCR and sequencing errors could be corrected. The source study handled its data this way. Decombinator tools were used for TCR identification, UMI-based error correction and CDR3 extraction. Expanded TCRs were defined as those above a frequency of 2 per 1,000, corresponding to the top 1% of the tumor frequency distribution. Renyi diversity was computed with the R vegan package after each repertoire had been subsampled 100 times to 5,000 TCRs. CDR3 similarity networks were constructed using string-kernel similarity of amino acid triplets, with links drawn between CDR3s whose pairwise similarity was above 0.82. The public reads were reanalyzed by TCRdb: fastp trimming at Q25, MiXCR alignment, in-frame beta chains only. Identical CDR3 proteins give one entry, which carries the most common genes and DNA. Clone size and V and J calls follow TCRdb, not the original study. The sample table shows 13,000 or so distinct CDR3 sequences, and less than 4.5% are seen once. Together, the top ten hold less than 50% of the sample.

This sample's time point label indicates: sample taken at primary tumor resection. The donors were about 71 patients from the lung TRACERx cohort who had early-stage, untreated non-small cell lung cancer. For TCR sequencing, whole RNA was extracted from tumor and nontumor lung tissue, or from cryopreserved PBMC samples, and no cell sorting was done. Patients were selected for TCR sequencing only if sufficient RNA was available from at least two tumor regions. This clonotype was obtained from a male donor with early-stage non-small cell lung cancer. The sample here was PBMCs, taken at surgery.

The DNA sequence reads TGTGCCAGCAGCCAAGACCGACAGTTCCTGAGCTCTGGAAACACCATATATTTT. Translated, this is CASSQDRQFLSSGNTIYF. The rearrangement joined TRBV4-2 to TRBJ1-3, with TRBD1 as a weak D call on 5 bases. Taken from cysteine to phenylalanine, the CDR3 has 18 residues. The retained sequence is limited to the CDR3, 54 bases, with the frame set at the first base. The germline V gene encodes CDR1 LGHNA and CDR2 YNFKEQ. The junction shows trimming of 0 bases on V and 0 bases on J, plus 15 bases between the germline ends.